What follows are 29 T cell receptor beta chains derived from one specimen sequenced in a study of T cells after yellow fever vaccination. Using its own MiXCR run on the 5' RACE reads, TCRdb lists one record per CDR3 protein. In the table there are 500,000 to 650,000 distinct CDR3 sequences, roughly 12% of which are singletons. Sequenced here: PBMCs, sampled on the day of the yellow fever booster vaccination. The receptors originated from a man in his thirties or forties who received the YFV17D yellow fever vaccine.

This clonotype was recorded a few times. CDR3 protein: CSVEEHKGNEQFF. As DNA, the CDR3 is TGCAGCGTGGAGGAGCACAAAGGTAATGAGCAGTTCTTC. V is TRBV29-1 and J is TRBJ2-1; D perhaps matches TRBD2 (5 bases). CDR1 is SQVTM and CDR2 is ANQGSEA in the germline V gene. The V gene lost 6 bases and the J gene lost 7 bases, with 16 bases spanning the gap. The CDR3 runs to 13 residues.

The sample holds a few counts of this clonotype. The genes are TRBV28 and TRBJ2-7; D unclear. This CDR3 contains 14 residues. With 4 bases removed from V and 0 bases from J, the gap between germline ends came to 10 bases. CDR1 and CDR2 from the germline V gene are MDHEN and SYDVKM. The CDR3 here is CASSSSPSSYEQYF. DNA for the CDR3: TGTGCCAGCAGTTCTAGTCCCAGCTCCTACGAGCAGTACTTC.

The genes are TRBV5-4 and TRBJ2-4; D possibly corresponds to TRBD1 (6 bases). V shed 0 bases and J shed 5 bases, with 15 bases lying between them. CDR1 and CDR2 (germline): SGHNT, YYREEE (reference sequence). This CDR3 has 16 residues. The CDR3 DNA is TGTGCCAGCAGCTTGGTGGGGGCAGGGGTTGAAAACATTCAGTACTTC. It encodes CASSLVGAGVENIQYF.

The CDR3 spells CASSPSDSQDQPQHF. The CDR3 region has the DNA TGTGCCAGCAGCCCATCGGACAGCCAAGATCAGCCCCAGCATTTT. The chain links TRBV4-2 to TRBJ1-5; possibly TRBD1 for D (6 bases). V gave up 4 bases and J gave up 5 bases, with 15 bases separating them. Germline V CDR1 and CDR2: LGHNA, YNFKEQ. The CDR3 totals 15 residues.

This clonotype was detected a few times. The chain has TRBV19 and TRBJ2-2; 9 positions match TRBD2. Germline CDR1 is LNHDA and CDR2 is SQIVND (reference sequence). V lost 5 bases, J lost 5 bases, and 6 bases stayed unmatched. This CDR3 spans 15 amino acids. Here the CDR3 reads CASSASGTNTGELFF. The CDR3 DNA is TGTGCCAGTAGTGCTAGCGGGACAAATACCGGGGAGCTGTTTTTT.

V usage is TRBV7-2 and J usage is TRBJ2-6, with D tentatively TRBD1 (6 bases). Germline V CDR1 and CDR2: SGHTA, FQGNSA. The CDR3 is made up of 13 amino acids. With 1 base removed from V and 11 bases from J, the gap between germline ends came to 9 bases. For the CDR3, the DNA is TGTGCCAGCAGCTTAGTCAGGGGTGACGTCCTGACTTTC. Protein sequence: CASSLVRGDVLTF. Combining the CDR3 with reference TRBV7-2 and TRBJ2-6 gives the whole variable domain GAGVSQSPSNKVTEKGKDVELRCDPISGHTALYWYRQSLGQGLEFLIYFQGNSAPDKSGLPSDRFSAERTGGSVSTLTIQRTQQEDSAVYLCASSLVRGDVLTFGAGSRLTVL.

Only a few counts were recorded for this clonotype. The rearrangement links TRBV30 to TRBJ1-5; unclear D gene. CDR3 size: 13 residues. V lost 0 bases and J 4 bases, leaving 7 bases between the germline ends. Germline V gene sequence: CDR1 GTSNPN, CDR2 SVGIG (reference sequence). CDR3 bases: TGTGCCTGGAGTGTCGATGAGAATCAGCCCCAGCATTTT. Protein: CAWSVDENQPQHF.

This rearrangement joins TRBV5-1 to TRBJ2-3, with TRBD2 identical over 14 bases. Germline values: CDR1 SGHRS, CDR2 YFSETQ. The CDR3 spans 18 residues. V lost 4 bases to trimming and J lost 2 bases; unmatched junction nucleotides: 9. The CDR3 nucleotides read TGCGCCAGCAGCATGTCCGGGACTAGCGGGAGCTACACAGATACGCAGTATTTT. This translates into CASSMSGTSGSYTDTQYF. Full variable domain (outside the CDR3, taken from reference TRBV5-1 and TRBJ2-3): KAGVTQTPRYLIKTRGQQVTLSCSPISGHRSVSWYQQTPGQGLQFLFEYFSETQRNKGNFPGRFSGRQFSNSRSEMNVSTLELGDSALYLCASSMSGTSGSYTDTQYFGPGTRLTVL.

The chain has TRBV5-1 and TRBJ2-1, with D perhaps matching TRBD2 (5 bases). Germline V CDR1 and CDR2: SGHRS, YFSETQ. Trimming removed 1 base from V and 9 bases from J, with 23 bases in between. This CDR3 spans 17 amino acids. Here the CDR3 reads CASSLPVEASIDGEQFF. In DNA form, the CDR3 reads TGCGCCAGCAGCTTGCCAGTAGAGGCTAGCATTGACGGTGAGCAGTTCTTC.

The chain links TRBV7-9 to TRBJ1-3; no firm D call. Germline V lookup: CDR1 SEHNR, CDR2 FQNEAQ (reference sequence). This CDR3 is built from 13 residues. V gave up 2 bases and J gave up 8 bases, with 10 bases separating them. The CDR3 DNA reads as TGTGCCAGCAGCTTAAGTGGAGAGGACACCATATATTTT. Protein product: CASSLSGEDTIYF.

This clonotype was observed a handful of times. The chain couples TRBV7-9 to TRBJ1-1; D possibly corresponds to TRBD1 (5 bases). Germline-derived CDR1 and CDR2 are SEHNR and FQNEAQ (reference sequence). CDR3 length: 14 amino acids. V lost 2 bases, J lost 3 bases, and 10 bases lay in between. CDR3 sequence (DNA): TGTGCCAGCAGCTTACTTCGACAGCACACTGAAGCTTTCTTT. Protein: CASSLLRQHTEAFF. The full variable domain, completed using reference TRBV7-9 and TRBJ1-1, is DTGVSQNPRHKITKRGQNVTFRCDPISEHNRLYWYRQTLGQGPEFLTYFQNEAQLEKSRLLSDRFSAERPKGSFSTLEIQRTEQGDSAMYLCASSLLRQHTEAFFGQGTRLTVV.

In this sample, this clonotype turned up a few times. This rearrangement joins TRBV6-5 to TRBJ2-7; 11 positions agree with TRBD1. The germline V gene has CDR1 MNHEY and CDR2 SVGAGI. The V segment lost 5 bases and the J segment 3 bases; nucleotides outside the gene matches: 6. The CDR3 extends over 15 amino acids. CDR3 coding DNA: TGTGCCAGCAGTCACGGGACAGGGGGGGACTACGAGCAGTACTTC. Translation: CASSHGTGGDYEQYF.

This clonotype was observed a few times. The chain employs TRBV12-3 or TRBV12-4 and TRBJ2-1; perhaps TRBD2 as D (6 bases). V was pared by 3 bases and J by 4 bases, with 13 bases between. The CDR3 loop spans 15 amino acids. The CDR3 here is CASSFRDFQYNEQFF. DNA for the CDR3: TGTGCCAGCAGTTTCCGGGACTTCCAGTACAATGAGCAGTTCTTC.

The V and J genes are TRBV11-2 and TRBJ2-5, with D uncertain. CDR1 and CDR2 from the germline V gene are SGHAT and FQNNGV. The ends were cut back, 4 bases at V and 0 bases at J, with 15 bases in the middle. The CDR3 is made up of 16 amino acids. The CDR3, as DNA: TGTGCCAGCAGCTCATCACTTAGGGCTGACCAAGAGACCCAGTACTTC. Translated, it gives CASSSSLRADQETQYF. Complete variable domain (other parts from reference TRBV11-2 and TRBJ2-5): EAGVAQSPRYKIIEKRQSVAFWCNPISGHATLYWYQQILGQGPKLLIQFQNNGVVDDSQLPKDRFSAERLKGVDSTLKIQPAKLEDSAVYLCASSSSLRADQETQYFGPGTRLLVL.

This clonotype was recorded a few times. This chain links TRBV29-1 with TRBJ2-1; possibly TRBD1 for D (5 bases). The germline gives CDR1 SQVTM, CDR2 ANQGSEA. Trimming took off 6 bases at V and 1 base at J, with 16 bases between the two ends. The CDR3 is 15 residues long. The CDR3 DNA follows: TGCAGCGTCCCCCCCCCCGCAGGGTCCTACAATGAGCAGTTCTTC. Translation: CSVPPPAGSYNEQFF.

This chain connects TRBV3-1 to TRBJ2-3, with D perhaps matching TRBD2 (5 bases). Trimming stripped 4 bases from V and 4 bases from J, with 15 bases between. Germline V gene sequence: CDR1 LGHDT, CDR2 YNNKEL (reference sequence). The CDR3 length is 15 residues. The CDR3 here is CASSPRGVAPDTQYF. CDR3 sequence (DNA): TGTGCCAGCAGCCCCCGGGGAGTGGCCCCAGATACGCAGTATTTT.

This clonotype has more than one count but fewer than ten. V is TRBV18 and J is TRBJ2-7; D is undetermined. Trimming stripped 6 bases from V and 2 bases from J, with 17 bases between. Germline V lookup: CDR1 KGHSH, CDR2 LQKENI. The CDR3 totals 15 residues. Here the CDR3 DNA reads TGTGCCAGCTCGCAAGGGTACAGAAACCCCTACGAGCAGTACTTC. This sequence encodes CASSQGYRNPYEQYF.

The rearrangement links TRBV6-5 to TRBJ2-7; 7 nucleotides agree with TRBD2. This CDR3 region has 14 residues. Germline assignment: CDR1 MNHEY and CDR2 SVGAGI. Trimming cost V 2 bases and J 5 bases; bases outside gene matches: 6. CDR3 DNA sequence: TGTGCCAGCAGTTACCTTGCGGGAGAGGACGAGCAGTACTTC. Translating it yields CASSYLAGEDEQYF.

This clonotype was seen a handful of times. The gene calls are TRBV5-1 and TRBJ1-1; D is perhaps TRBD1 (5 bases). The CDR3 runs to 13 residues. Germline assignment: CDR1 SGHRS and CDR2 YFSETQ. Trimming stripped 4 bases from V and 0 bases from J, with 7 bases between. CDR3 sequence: CASSKGMNTEAFF. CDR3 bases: TGCGCCAGCAGCAAGGGGATGAACACTGAAGCTTTCTTT.

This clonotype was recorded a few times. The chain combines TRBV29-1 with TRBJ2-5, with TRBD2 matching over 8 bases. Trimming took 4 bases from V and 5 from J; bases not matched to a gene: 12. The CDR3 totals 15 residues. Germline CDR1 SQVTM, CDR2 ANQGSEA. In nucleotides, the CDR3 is TGCAGCGTTGTTGACGGGAGGGCCTTGGTGGAGACCCAGTACTTC. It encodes CSVVDGRALVETQYF.

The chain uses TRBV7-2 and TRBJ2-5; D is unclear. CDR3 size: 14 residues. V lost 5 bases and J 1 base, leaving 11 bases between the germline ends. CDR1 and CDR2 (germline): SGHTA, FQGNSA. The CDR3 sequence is CASSRTNLQETQYF. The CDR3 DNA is TGTGCCAGCAGCAGAACTAACCTCCAAGAGACCCAGTACTTC.

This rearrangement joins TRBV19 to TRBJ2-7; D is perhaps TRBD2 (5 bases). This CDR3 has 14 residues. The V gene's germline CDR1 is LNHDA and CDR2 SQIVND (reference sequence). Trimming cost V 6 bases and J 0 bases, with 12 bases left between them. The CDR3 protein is CASSPTGFSYEQYF. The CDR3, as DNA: TGTGCCAGTAGCCCCACGGGATTCTCCTACGAGCAGTACTTC.

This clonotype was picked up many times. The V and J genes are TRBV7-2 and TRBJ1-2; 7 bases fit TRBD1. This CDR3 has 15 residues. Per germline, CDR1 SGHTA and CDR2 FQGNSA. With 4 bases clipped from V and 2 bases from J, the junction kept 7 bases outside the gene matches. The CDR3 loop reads CASSSLQGHNYGYTF. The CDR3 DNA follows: TGTGCCAGCAGCTCCCTACAGGGGCACAACTATGGCTACACCTTC. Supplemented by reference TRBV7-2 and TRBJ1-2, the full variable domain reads GAGVSQSPSNKVTEKGKDVELRCDPISGHTALYWYRQSLGQGLEFLIYFQGNSAPDKSGLPSDRFSAERTGGSVSTLTIQRTQQEDSAVYLCASSSLQGHNYGYTFGSGTRLTVV.

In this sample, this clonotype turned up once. CDR3: CSANDGATYEQYF. The CDR3, as DNA: TGCAGTGCTAACGACGGGGCTACCTACGAGCAGTACTTC. The V call is TRBV20-1, the J call TRBJ2-7; D could derive from TRBD1 or TRBD2 (5 bases each). The germline V and J ends were trimmed by 4 bases and 2 bases, with 12 bases remaining between them. Germline V gene data show CDR1 as DFQATT and CDR2 as SNEGSKA (reference sequence). The CDR3 sequence is 13 residues long.

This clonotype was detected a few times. The CDR3 region is CSALTGTTNTGELFF. CDR3 DNA sequence: TGCAGTGCTTTAACCGGGACAACGAACACCGGGGAGCTGTTTTTT. The V and J genes are TRBV20-1 and TRBJ2-2, with a possible D match to TRBD1 (6 bases). The CDR3 extends over 15 amino acids. Germline values: CDR1 DFQATT, CDR2 SNEGSKA (reference sequence). Trimming took off 5 bases at V and 0 bases at J, with 13 bases between the two ends.

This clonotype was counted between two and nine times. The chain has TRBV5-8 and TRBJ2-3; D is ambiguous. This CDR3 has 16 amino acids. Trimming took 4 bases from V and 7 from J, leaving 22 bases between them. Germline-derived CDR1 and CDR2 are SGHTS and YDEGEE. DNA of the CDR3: TGTGCCAGCAGCCATGCTCTAGTGGGCCCCTCCAATACGCAGTATTTT. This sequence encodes CASSHALVGPSNTQYF.

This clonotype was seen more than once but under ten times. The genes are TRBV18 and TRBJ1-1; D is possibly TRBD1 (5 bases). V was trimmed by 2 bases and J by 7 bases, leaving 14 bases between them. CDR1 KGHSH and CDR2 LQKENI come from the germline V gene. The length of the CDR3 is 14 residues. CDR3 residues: CASSPSVGVIEAFF. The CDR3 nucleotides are TGTGCCAGCTCACCATCGGTGGGGGTGATTGAAGCTTTCTTT.

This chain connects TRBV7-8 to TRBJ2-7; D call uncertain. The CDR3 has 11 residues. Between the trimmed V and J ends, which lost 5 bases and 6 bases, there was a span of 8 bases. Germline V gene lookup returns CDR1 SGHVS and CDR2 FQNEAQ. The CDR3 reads CASSPLSEQYF. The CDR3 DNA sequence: TGTGCCAGCAGCCCCCTCAGCGAGCAGTACTTC.

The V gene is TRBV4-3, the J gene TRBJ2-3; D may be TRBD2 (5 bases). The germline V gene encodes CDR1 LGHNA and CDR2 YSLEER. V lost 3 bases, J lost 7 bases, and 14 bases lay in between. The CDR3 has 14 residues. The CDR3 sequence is CASSHGRASNTQYF. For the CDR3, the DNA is TGCGCCAGCAGCCACGGGCGGGCTAGCAATACGCAGTATTTT.